This TCR beta chain was sequenced for a study of T cell repertoires in cytomegalovirus infection (dated by TCRdb to the late 2010s). Regarding the complete study: Because public TCR beta signatures pointed to carriage of CMV infection together with the matching HLA type, the HLA type of each donor mattered for the analysis.

The germline V gene (reference sequence) provides CDR1 SGHKS and CDR2 YYEKEE. Between the V and J ends, shortened by 0 bases and 5 bases respectively, the junction contains 14 bases. Reading from cysteine to phenylalanine, the CDR3 counts 15 amino acids. Only the CDR3 part of the read is kept: 45 bases, read in frame from the first base. The instrument given in TCRdb is Illumina HiSeq 1500. The public reads were reanalyzed by TCRdb: fastp trimming at Q25, MiXCR alignment, in-frame beta chains only. Rows are combined by CDR3 protein, so each entry shows the most common genes and DNA. Here the sample has about 740,000 distinct CDR3 sequences; roughly 35% occur a single time. The top ten hold 2.8% of the sample. Results the study describes overall, beyond this receptor: In the ex vivo response, HLA-C-restricted CMV-specific TCR beta clonotypes were dominant, and in two of eight donors the single most frequent clonotype came from this HLA-C-restricted group. In both this cohort and an independent cohort of 300 to 450 donors, the cumulative frequency of public TCR beta family members distinguished carriers of CMV infection plus the relevant HLA type.

Turning to this clonotype: The target of this receptor is not known. The sample holds no much larger clone one base away, and base qualities are not on file.

The TCR was taken from a human donor in good health (CMV status not recorded). Some clones in this sample may be carry-over from other donors' samples. The receptor chain draws on TRBV5-5 and TRBJ1-1, with no confidently assigned D gene. The sample comprised PBMCs. This receptor has the CDR3 CASSLGAQLLTEAFF. The DNA reads TGTGCCAGCAGCTTGGGAGCTCAGCTACTGACTGAAGCTTTCTTT.